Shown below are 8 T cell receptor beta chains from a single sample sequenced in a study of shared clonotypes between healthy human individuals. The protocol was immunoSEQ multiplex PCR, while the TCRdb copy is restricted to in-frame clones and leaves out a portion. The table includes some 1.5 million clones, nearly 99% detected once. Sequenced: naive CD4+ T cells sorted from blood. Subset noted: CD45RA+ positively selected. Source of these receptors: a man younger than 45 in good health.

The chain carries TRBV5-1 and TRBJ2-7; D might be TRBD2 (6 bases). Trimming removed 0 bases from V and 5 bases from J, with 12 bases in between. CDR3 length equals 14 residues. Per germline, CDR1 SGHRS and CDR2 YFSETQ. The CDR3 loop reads CASSLETSLDEQYF. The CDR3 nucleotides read TGCGCCAGCAGCTTGGAGACTAGTTTGGACGAGCAGTACTTC.

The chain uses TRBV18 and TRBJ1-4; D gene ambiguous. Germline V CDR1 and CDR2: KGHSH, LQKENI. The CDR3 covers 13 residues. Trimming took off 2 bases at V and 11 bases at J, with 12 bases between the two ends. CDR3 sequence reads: CASSPDGLGKLFF. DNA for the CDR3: TGTGCCAGCTCACCAGACGGACTCGGGAAACTGTTTTTT.

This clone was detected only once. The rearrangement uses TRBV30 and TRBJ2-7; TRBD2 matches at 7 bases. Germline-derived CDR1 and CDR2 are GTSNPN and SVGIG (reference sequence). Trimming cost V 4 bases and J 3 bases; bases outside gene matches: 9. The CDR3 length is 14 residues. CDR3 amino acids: CAWTLRLADYEQYF. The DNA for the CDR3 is TGTGCCTGGACTCTCAGGCTAGCGGACTACGAGCAGTACTTC.

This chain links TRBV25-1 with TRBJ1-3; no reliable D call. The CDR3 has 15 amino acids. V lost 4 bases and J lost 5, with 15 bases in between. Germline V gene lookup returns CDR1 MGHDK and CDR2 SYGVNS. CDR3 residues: CASSAGLIRRNTIYF. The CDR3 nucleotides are TGTGCCAGCAGTGCCGGACTCATTCGTAGAAACACCATATATTTT.

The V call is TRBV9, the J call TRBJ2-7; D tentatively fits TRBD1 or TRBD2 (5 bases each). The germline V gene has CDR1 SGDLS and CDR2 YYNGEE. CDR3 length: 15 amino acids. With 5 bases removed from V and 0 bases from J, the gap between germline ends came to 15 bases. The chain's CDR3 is CASSPGTVSSYEQYF. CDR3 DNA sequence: TGTGCCAGCAGTCCCGGGACGGTAAGCTCCTACGAGCAGTACTTC.

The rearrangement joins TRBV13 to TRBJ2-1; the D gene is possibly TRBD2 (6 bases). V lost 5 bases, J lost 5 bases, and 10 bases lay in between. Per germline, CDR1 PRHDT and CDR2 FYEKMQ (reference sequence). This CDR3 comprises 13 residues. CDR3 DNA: TGTGCCAGCAGCGCCGAGCGGGACAATGAGCAGTTCTTC. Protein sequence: CASSAERDNEQFF.

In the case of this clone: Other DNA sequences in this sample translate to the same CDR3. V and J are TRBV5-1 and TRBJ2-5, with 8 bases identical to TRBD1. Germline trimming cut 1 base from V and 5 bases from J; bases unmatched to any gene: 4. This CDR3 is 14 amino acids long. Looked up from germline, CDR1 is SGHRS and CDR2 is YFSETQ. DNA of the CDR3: TGCGCCAGCAGCTTGAGCAGGGGGCAGGAGACCCAGTACTTC. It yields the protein CASSLSRGQETQYF.

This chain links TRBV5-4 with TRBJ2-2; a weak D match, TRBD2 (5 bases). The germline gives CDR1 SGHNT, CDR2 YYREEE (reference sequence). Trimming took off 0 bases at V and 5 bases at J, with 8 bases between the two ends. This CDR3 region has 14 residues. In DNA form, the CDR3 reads TGTGCCAGCAGCTTGGTAACGGGAACCGGGGAGCTGTTTTTT. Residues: CASSLVTGTGELFF.